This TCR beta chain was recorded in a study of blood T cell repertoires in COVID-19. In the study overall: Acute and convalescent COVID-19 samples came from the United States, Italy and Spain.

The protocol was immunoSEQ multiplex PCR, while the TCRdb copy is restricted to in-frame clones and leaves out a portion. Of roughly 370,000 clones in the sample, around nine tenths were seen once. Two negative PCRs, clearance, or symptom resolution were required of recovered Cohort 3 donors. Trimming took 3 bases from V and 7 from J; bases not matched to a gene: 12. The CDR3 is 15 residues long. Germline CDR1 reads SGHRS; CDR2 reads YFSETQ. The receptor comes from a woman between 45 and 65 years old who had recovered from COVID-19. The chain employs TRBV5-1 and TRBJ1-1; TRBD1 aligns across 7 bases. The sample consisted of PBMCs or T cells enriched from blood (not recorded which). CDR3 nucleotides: TGCGCCAGCAGCTCCCCACAGACAGGGTCTAGTGAAGCTTTCTTT. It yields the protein CASSSPQTGSSEAFF.